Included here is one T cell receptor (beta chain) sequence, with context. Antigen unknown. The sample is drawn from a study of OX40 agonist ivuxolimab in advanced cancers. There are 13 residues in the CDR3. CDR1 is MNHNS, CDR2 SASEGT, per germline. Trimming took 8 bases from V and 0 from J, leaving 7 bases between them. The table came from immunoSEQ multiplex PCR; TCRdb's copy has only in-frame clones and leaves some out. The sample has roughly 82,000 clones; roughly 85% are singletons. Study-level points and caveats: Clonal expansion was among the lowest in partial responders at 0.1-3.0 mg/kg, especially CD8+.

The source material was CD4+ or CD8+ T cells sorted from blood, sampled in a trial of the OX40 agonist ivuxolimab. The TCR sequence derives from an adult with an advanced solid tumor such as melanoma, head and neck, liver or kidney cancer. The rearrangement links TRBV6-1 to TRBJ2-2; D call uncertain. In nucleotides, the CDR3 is TGTGCCAGCGGTCAAACGAACACCGGGGAGCTGTTTTTT. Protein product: CASGQTNTGELFF.